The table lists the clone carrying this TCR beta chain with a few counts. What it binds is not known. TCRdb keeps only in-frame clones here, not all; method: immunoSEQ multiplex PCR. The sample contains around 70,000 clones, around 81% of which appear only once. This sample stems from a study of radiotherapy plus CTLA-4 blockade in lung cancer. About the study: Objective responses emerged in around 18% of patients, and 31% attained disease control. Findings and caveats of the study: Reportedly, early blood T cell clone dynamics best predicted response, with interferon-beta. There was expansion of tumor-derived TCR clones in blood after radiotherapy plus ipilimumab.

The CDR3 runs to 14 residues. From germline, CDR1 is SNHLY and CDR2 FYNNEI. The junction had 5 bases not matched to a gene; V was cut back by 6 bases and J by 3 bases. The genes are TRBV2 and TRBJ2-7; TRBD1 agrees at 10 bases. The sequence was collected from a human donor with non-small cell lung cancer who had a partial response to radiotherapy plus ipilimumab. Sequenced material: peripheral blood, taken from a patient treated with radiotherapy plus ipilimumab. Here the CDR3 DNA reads TGTGCCAGCAGCGGGACAGGGGATGACTACGAGCAGTACTTC. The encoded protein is CASSGTGDDYEQYF.